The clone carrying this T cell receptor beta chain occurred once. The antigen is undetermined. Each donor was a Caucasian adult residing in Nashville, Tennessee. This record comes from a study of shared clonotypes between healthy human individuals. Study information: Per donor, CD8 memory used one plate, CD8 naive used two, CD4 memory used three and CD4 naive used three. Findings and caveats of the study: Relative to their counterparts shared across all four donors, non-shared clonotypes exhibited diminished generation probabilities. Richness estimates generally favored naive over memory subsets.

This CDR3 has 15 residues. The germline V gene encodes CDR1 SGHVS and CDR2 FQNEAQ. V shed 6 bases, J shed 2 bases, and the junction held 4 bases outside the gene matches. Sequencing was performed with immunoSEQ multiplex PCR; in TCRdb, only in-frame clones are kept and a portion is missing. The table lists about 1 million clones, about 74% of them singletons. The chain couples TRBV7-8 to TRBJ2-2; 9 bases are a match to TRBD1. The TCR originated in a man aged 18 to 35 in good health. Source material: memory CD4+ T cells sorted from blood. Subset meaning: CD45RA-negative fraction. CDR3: CASRAQGANTGELFF. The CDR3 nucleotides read TGTGCCAGCAGAGCACAGGGGGCTAACACCGGGGAGCTGTTTTTT.